This T cell receptor beta chain was documented in a study of blood T cell repertoires in COVID-19. This clone was detected a few times. The sample holds other DNA sequences that translate to the same CDR3. This CDR3 spans 14 amino acids. Per germline, CDR1 SGHAT and CDR2 FQNNGV. Trimming pared 3 bases from V and 1 base from J, leaving 9 bases between. Clones were sequenced by immunoSEQ multiplex PCR, and TCRdb holds only the in-frame ones, with some missing. The top ten clones hold 4% to 6% of a sample with some 110,000 clones, 85% to 90% of them seen once. Sequencing was done on a sample of peripheral blood. This chain connects TRBV11-2 to TRBJ1-2; D gene ambiguous. This TCR was recovered from a human donor in a cohort sampled during active COVID-19. This CDR3 reads CASSLHGSNYGYTF. For the CDR3, the DNA is TGTGCCAGCAGCTTGCACGGTAGTAACTATGGCTACACCTTC.